This TCR beta chain was recorded in a study of T cell changes during pregnancy in multiple sclerosis. Germline V lookup: CDR1 KGHSH, CDR2 LQKENI. V lost 6 bases, J lost 5 bases, and 6 bases stayed unmatched. This CDR3 has 14 amino acids. Assay used: immunoSEQ multiplex PCR; TCRdb lists only in-frame clones, some missing. In the table there are tens of thousands of clones, over 80% of which are singletons. The sequence derives from a female donor in good health, enrolled as a control in a pregnancy study. The chain joins TRBV18 to TRBJ1-4; 7 positions agree with TRBD1. Sequencing used CD4+ T cells from peripheral blood mononuclear cells, obtained in the third trimester of pregnancy. Here the CDR3 reads CASSPGTDNEKLFF. CDR3 DNA: TGTGCCAGCTCCCCCGGGACAGACAATGAAAAACTGTTTTTT.